What follows are 9 T cell receptor beta chains derived from one specimen sequenced in a study of blood T cell repertoires in COVID-19. Assay: immunoSEQ multiplex PCR; the TCRdb copy retains only in-frame clones and omits some. The top ten clones hold 9.5% to 15% of a sample with around 230,000 clones, 82% of them seen once. The sequenced sample consisted of peripheral blood. The receptor set was obtained from a woman aged 60-70 years with active or convalescent COVID-19.

This clone was observed a few times. The J gene is TRBJ1-4, the V gene TRBV7-8, with no clear D. The V gene lost 5 bases and the J gene lost 2 bases, with 6 bases spanning the gap. CDR1 is SGHVS and CDR2 is FQNEAQ in the germline V gene. This CDR3 has 13 residues. The DNA for the CDR3 is TGTGCCAGCAGCCCGTATACTAATGAAAAACTGTTTTTT. Translating gives CASSPYTNEKLFF.

This chain uses TRBV3-1 (or the pseudogene TRBV3-2) with TRBJ1-3; 8 positions match TRBD1. Germline CDR1 reads LGHDT; CDR2 reads YNNKEL (reference sequence). The CDR3 totals 13 residues. Trimming removed 5 bases from V and 7 bases from J; junction bases left unmatched: 4. CDR3 in DNA: TGTGCCAGCAGCGACAGGGGCCCGAACACCATATATTTT. It translates to CASSDRGPNTIYF.

The chain carries TRBV15 and TRBJ1-4, with a tentative D call TRBD1 (5 bases). Germline V gives CDR1 LNHNV, CDR2 YYDKDF (reference sequence). The CDR3 runs to 15 residues. Trimming left V 0 bases short and J 7 bases short, with 12 bases between. CDR3: CATSRDRGGGEKLFF. CDR3 bases: TGTGCCACCAGCAGAGACCGGGGGGGTGGTGAAAAACTGTTTTTT.

The rearrangement uses TRBV4-1 and TRBJ1-4; 9 nucleotides match TRBD1. The CDR3 totals 15 residues. Trimming took 1 base from V and 6 from J; bases not matched to a gene: 3. CDR1 MGHRA and CDR2 YSYEKL come from the germline V gene. The CDR3 reads CASSQGTGDYEKLFF. The CDR3 DNA follows: TGCGCCAGCAGCCAAGGGACAGGGGACTATGAAAAACTGTTTTTT.

The chain links TRBV7-2 to TRBJ1-5; 7 bases are shared with TRBD1. The CDR3 length is 18 residues. V shed 5 bases and J 0 bases; nucleotides not matched to a gene: 13. The V gene's germline CDR1 is SGHTA and CDR2 FQGNSA. The CDR3 DNA follows: TGTGCCAGCAGCCCCGCCGGGACAGTAAGCTATAGCAATCAGCCCCAGCATTTT. This translates into CASSPAGTVSYSNQPQHF.

This clone was picked up a small number of times. This chain connects TRBV6-4 to TRBJ2-1, with 11 bases that match TRBD2. CDR1 is MRHNA, CDR2 SNTAGT, per germline. V was pared by 3 bases and J by 4 bases, with 2 bases of the junction left unmatched. The CDR3 consists of 15 residues. The DNA of the CDR3 is TGTGCCAGCAGTGAGACTAGCGGGGCTTACAATGAGCAGTTCTTC. Translating gives CASSETSGAYNEQFF.

This clone was observed a few times. The chain recombines TRBV4-2 with TRBJ2-2; D might be TRBD2 (6 bases). Per germline, CDR1 LGHNA and CDR2 YNFKEQ. Trimming removed 1 base from V and 0 bases from J, with 9 bases in between. The CDR3 runs to 16 residues. In DNA, the CDR3 is TGTGCCAGCAGCCAAGGGGCTAGCGCGAACACCGGGGAGCTGTTTTTT. This sequence encodes CASSQGASANTGELFF.

This sequence joins TRBV27 and TRBJ2-7; possible D gene TRBD2, 5 bases. There are 14 residues in the CDR3. The germline V gene has CDR1 MNHEY and CDR2 SMNVEV (reference sequence). The V gene lost 3 bases and the J gene lost 0 bases, with 9 bases spanning the gap. The CDR3 sequence: CASSLSGNSYEQYF. The CDR3 DNA sequence: TGTGCCAGCAGTTTGTCGGGGAACTCCTACGAGCAGTACTTC.

The chain uses TRBV30 and TRBJ1-5; no firm D call. V lost 2 bases to trimming and J lost 6 bases, with 11 bases between them. The CDR3 is 13 residues long. The germline gives CDR1 GTSNPN, CDR2 SVGIG (reference sequence). CDR3 amino acids: CAWSPPAVQPQHF. In DNA, the CDR3 is TGTGCCTGGAGTCCCCCTGCGGTTCAGCCCCAGCATTTT.